This is a list of T cell receptor beta chains from one sample in a study of cytomegalovirus exposure and HLA in healthy donors. Data came from immunoSEQ multiplex PCR; TCRdb stores just in-frame clones and leaves some out. The data show 70,000 to 90,000 clones, just under 85% seen once. Material: PBMCs. These TCRs come from a man aged 30 to 39 in good health and CMV-seronegative. CDR3s include the opening cysteine and the closing phenylalanine or tryptophan. Each record gives: CDR3 DNA, CDR3 protein, D gene, clone size, V gene, J gene. D genes are given only for firm matches. Expanded clones are given a class, and other clones once, few, many or no size at all.

TGCGCCACCAACCCTGGAGCGGGAGGAACAGATACGCAGTATTTT	CATNPGAGGTDTQYF	TRBD2	once	TRBV5-1	TRBJ2-3
TGTGCCAGCAGCGCCCGAGGGAACACTGAAGCTTTCTTT	CASSARGNTEAFF	.	few	TRBV11-2	TRBJ1-1
TGTGCCAGTAGTCGGGAGGCAACTAATGAAAAACTGTTTTTT	CASSREATNEKLFF	.	.	TRBV19	TRBJ1-4
TGTGCCAGCAGTTACTCGTACACCAACTATGGCTACACCTTC	CASSYSYTNYGYTF	.	few	TRBV6-6	TRBJ1-2
TGTGCCAGCAGCAGGTGGGATACGCAGTATTTT	CASSRWDTQYF	.	.	TRBV2	TRBJ2-3
TGTGCCAGCGCCTCAAGCAGGGTACCCTACGAGCAGTACTTC	CASASSRVPYEQYF	.	.	TRBV2	TRBJ2-7
TGTGCCAGCAGTCCCCAGGGGAATCAGCCCCAGCATTTT	CASSPQGNQPQHF	.	.	TRBV7-3	TRBJ1-5
TGTGCCAGCAGCAGCTCCCAGGGGGGCACCTACGAGCAGTACTTC	CASSSSQGGTYEQYF	.	.	TRBV28	TRBJ2-7
TGTGCCAGCAGTGAATTCGTTGAAGCTTTCTTT	CASSEFVEAFF	.	.	TRBV25-1	TRBJ1-1
TGTGCCAGCTCACCGGGAACTAGGTCACCCCTCCACTTT	CASSPGTRSPLHF	.	.	TRBV18	TRBJ1-6
TGTGCCAGCAGTTTATCTTACCCAGCCTACGGCAGGGGGAAAGTTTATGGCTACACCTTC	CASSLSYPAYGRGKVYGYTF	TRBD1	.	TRBV27	TRBJ1-2
TGTGCCAGCTCACCAGGAATAACAGGGGAAGCTTCACCCCTCCACTTT	CASSPGITGEASPLHF	TRBD1	.	TRBV18	TRBJ1-6
TGTGCCATCAGGGAGACCGAGGGTTCACCCCTCCACTTT	CAIRETEGSPLHF	.	once	TRBV10-3	TRBJ1-6
TGTGCCAGCAGCTTAAGAGTTAGTTATGGCTACACCTTC	CASSLRVSYGYTF	.	.	TRBV7-9	TRBJ1-2
TGTGCCAGCTCACCACGTCCTAGGCAGGGTCTTACCTACGAGCAGTACTTC	CASSPRPRQGLTYEQYF	.	.	TRBV18	TRBJ2-7
TGTGCCAGCAGCCTACAAGAGACCCAGTACTTC	CASSLQETQYF	.	.	TRBV28	TRBJ2-5
TGTGCCAGCAGCTTAGTCTGGAGGACAGGGGGCTTTCAGCCCCAGCATTTT	CASSLVWRTGGFQPQHF	TRBD1	.	TRBV7-8	TRBJ1-5
TGTGCCAGTATATACACCTCAGGCACTGAAGCTTTCTTT	CASIYTSGTEAFF	.	.	TRBV2	TRBJ1-1
TGTGCCAGCAGTTTAGACGGGGGGACCACCGGGGAGCTGTTTTTT	CASSLDGGTTGELFF	TRBD2	.	TRBV6-4	TRBJ2-2
TGTGCCAGCAGTTTACTTCCCCCTGTCAATCAGCCCCAGCATTTT	CASSLLPPVNQPQHF	.	.	TRBV27	TRBJ1-5
TGTGCCACCAGCAGGAGCGGGGAGCCCTACAATGAGCAGTTCTTC	CATSRSGEPYNEQFF	TRBD2	.	TRBV15	TRBJ2-1
TGCGCCAGCAGCGGAAGACCGGGACTAGCGGGGGATGAGCAGTTCTTC	CASSGRPGLAGDEQFF	TRBD2	.	TRBV5-1	TRBJ2-1
TGTGCCAGCACTCGCGACTCACCGGGGTTTCTCGGTGGCTACACCTTC	CASTRDSPGFLGGYTF	.	.	TRBV28	TRBJ1-2
TGTGCCAGCAGCCGAGCCCCAGCGCCTTCAGAGGGCTACACCTTC	CASSRAPAPSEGYTF	.	.	TRBV5-4	TRBJ1-2
TGTGCCAGCAGCTTGCAGGCCCGAGATGGCTACACCTTC	CASSLQARDGYTF	.	few	TRBV2	TRBJ1-2
TGTGCCAGCAGTTACGGGGCAGTCGGGGAGCTGTTTTTT	CASSYGAVGELFF	.	.	TRBV6-5	TRBJ2-2
TGTGCCAGCAGCCAAGATGTACTCCTAGCGGGATATGAGCAGTTCTTC	CASSQDVLLAGYEQFF	TRBD2	.	TRBV4-2	TRBJ2-1
TGTGCCAGCAGCTTGAAAGCTGTAGTTAGCAATCAGCCCCAGCATTTT	CASSLKAVVSNQPQHF	.	.	TRBV7-8	TRBJ1-5
TGTGCCATCAGTGGTGACTCTCGGGCTTTCTTT	CAISGDSRAFF	.	few	TRBV10-3	TRBJ1-1
TGTGCCAGCAGCGTGGGGGATACAGGGTCCTACGAGCAGTACTTC	CASSVGDTGSYEQYF	.	.	TRBV9	TRBJ2-7
TGTGCCAGCTCACCCGCAAGACAGGCCAAGAACACTGAAGCTTTCTTT	CASSPARQAKNTEAFF	.	.	TRBV18	TRBJ1-1
TGTGCCAGCAGGGGGACAGCTATATTCGTATACGGCTACACCTTC	CASRGTAIFVYGYTF	TRBD1	.	TRBV2	TRBJ1-2
TGTGCCAGCAGCTTGGACGGCAGGACTAGCACAGATACGCAGTATTTT	CASSLDGRTSTDTQYF	.	once	TRBV5-6	TRBJ2-3
TGTGCCAGCAGCCCCGACGCGGGGAAGAGTTCACCCCTCCACTTT	CASSPDAGKSSPLHF	.	.	TRBV7-3	TRBJ1-6
TGTGCCAGCATGCAGGGGAAGAACACTGAAGCTTTCTTT	CASMQGKNTEAFF	.	.	TRBV19	TRBJ1-1
TGCGCCAGCAGCCAAGATCTCCTGCTAACTACGAGGCAGTACTTC	CASSQDLLLTTRQYF	.	.	TRBV4-1	TRBJ2-7
TGTGCCAGTAGAACATTGCCTGGAAACACCATATATTTT	CASRTLPGNTIYF	.	few	TRBV19	TRBJ1-3
TGTGCCAGCAGGCTAGGGCACTGGGAGGGCGATGAAAAACTGTTTTTT	CASRLGHWEGDEKLFF	.	.	TRBV28	TRBJ1-4
TGTGCCAGCAGCTCTAGCGGGAGCTTCACAGATACGCAGTATTTT	CASSSSGSFTDTQYF	TRBD2	.	TRBV13	TRBJ2-3
TGTGCCAGCAGCATAAGCGACGGAGTTGAAGCTTTCTTT	CASSISDGVEAFF	.	.	TRBV11-2	TRBJ1-1
TGCGCCAGCAGCCCGAGGTTAATAGCGGGACGTTACAATACCGGGGAGCTGTTTTTT	CASSPRLIAGRYNTGELFF	TRBD2	.	TRBV4-3	TRBJ2-2
TGTGCCAGCAGGGGAGCCCGGGAAACTGAAGCTTTCTTT	CASRGARETEAFF	.	few	TRBV2	TRBJ1-1
TGCGCCAGCAGCCATCCCTCTGACAGGGGTAGCACCGGGGAGCTGTTTTTT	CASSHPSDRGSTGELFF	TRBD1	.	TRBV5-1	TRBJ2-2
TGTGCCAGTAGTATAGGATCTGGGAGGAGTAACTATGGCTACACCTTC	CASSIGSGRSNYGYTF	.	few	TRBV19	TRBJ1-2
TGCGCCAGCAGCCAAAAAGGCTGGTCCGAGGTGAATGAGCAGTTCTTC	CASSQKGWSEVNEQFF	.	.	TRBV4-3	TRBJ2-1
TGTGCCAGCAGTGCCCAATGGGGGACTAGCTCCTACAATGAGCAGTTCTTC	CASSAQWGTSSYNEQFF	TRBD2	.	TRBV6-4	TRBJ2-1
TGTGCCAGCAGCGCCCCTAGCGGGGGAGGTTTATTGAACAATGAGCAGTTCTTC	CASSAPSGGGLLNNEQFF	TRBD2	few	TRBV5-6	TRBJ2-1
TGTGCCAGCAGCGGATTAGGGGGTGTAGGGGGTGGGGACGAGCAGTACTTC	CASSGLGGVGGGDEQYF	.	.	TRBV5-6	TRBJ2-7
TGCGCCAGCAGCTTGGAGGGGCTAGCGGGGGGAACCTACGAGCAGTACTTC	CASSLEGLAGGTYEQYF	TRBD2	.	TRBV5-1	TRBJ2-7
TGTGCCAGCAGTTGGGGCGCCGCTCAGCCCCAGCATTTT	CASSWGAAQPQHF	.	.	TRBV27	TRBJ1-5
TGTGCCAGCAGCCCGACAGGGATGGTCTCCGAGCAGTACTTC	CASSPTGMVSEQYF	TRBD1	once	TRBV28	TRBJ2-7
TGTGCCAGTAGTCGATACTACTCCTACGAGCAGTACTTC	CASSRYYSYEQYF	.	.	TRBV19	TRBJ2-7
TGTGCCAGCAGCTTGGCGGGAAAAGAGACCCAGTACTTC	CASSLAGKETQYF	.	.	TRBV5-5	TRBJ2-5